The clone carrying this TCR beta chain has a handful of counts. The length of the CDR3 is 16 residues. The germline V gene encodes CDR1 SGHRS and CDR2 YFSETQ. V dropped 4 bases and J dropped 4; count of bases not matched to a gene: 9. The data stem from a study of blood T cell repertoires in COVID-19. At the level of the study: The analysed material was cDNA or gDNA that came from T cells, B-cell-depleted T cells, or PBMCs.

The protocol was immunoSEQ multiplex PCR, while the TCRdb copy is restricted to in-frame clones and leaves out a portion. Among a few hundred thousand clones listed, 91% were seen once. Material: peripheral blood. This chain links TRBV5-1 with TRBJ2-2; 8 positions match TRBD2. This TCR was sampled from a person under 30 with COVID-19, enrolled during active disease. CDR3 coding DNA: TGCGCCAGCAGCAGAACGACTAGCGCCAGCACCGGGGAGCTGTTTTTT. It is translated as CASSRTTSASTGELFF.